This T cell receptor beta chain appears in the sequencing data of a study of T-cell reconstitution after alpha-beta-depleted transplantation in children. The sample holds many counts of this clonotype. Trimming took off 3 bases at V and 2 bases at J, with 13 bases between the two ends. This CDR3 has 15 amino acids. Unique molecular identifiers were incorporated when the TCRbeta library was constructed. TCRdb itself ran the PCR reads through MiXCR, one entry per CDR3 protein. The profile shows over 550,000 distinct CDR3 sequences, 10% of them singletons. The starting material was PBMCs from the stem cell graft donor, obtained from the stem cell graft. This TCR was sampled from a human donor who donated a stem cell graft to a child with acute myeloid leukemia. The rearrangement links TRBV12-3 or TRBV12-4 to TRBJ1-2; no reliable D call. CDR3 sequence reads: CASSLARTTNYGYTF. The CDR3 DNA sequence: TGTGCCAGCAGTTTGGCGCGAACTACGAACTATGGCTACACCTTC.